This T cell receptor beta chain originates from a study of T cell repertoires in ileal Crohn's disease. Across the whole study: Patients had a median roughly 8-year disease duration, and around 35% were active smokers. All patients had surgery for stricturing (61%) or penetrating (39%) disease.

CDR3 length: 12 residues. The V gene's germline CDR1 is LNHDA and CDR2 SQIVND (reference sequence). With 5 bases removed from V and 7 bases from J, the gap between germline ends came to 8 bases. Study-wide findings and caveats: High-frequency clones were more common in sorted CD8 than CD4 cells. Compared with non-smokers, active smokers at surgery showed more clonal expansions.

On this clone: Its antigen is unidentified.

The method was immunoSEQ multiplex PCR; TCRdb's version includes in-frame clones alone and lacks a portion of them. The sample records 15,000 or so clones, 83% being singletons. The clonotype originates from an adult with Crohn's disease. V gene TRBV19 combines with J gene TRBJ2-2; no clear D. The sequenced material came from ileal tissue. The CDR3 bases are TGTGCCAGTAGTCCCACCGGCGGGGAGCTGTTTTTT. It encodes CASSPTGGELFF. The full variable domain, rest sourced from reference TRBV19 and TRBJ2-2, is DGGITQSPKYLFRKEGQNVTLSCEQNLNHDAMYWYRQDPGQGLRLIYYSQIVNDFQKGDIAEGYSVSREKKESFPLTVTSAQKNPTAFYLCASSPTGGELFFGEGSRLTVL.